This paragraph covers one T cell receptor beta chain sequence. Its specificity is unknown. A much larger clonotype is one base distant, so this may be a read error. The data originate from a study of regulatory T cells in long-lasting Graves disease. The time point here: persistent/refractory GD, antithyroid drugs over 5 years with positive TRAb. The TCR library was prepared using RNA isolated from PBMCs. EDTA tubes were used for drawing nine milliliters of peripheral blood. Both iRepertoire HTBI primers and Arm-PCR of CDR3 regions were used to build the TCR beta libraries. Each CDR3 protein gets one entry after TCRdb re-called the multiplex PCR reads with MiXCR. The sample records approximately 400,000 distinct CDR3 sequences, roughly 25% being singletons. General observations from the study: Persistent disease was characterized by preferential usage of TRBV28, TRBJ1-2 and TRBJ2-5.

This CDR3 has 15 residues. The V gene's germline CDR1 is MDHEN and CDR2 SYDVKM. The clonotype originates from a woman in her thirties or forties with Graves disease. The chain has TRBV28 and TRBJ1-2; D not certain. The sample here was peripheral blood mononuclear cells (PBMCs), taken when the disease was refractory, from a patient treated with antithyroid drugs. This CDR3 reads CASNEGLAGSYGCTF. CDR3 DNA: TGTGCCAGCAACGAAGGACTCGCCGGATCCTATGGCTGCACCTTC.